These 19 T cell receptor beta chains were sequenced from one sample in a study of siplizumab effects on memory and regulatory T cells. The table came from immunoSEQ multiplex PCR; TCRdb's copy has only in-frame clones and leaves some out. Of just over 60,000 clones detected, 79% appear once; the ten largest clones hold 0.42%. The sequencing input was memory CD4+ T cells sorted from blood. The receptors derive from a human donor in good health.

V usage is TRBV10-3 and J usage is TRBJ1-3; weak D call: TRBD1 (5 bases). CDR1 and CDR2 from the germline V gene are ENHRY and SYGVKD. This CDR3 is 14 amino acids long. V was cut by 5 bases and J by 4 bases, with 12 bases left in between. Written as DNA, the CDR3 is TGTGCCATCAGTAAGGTCAGGGACGGAAACACCATATATTTT. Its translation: CAISKVRDGNTIYF.

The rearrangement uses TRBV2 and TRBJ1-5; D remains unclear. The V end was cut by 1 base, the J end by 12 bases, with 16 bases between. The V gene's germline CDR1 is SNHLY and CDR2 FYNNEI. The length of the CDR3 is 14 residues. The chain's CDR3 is CASSEDGPRKVQHF. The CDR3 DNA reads TGTGCCAGCAGTGAAGATGGACCGAGGAAGGTCCAGCATTTT. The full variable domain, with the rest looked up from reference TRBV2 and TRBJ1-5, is EPEVTQTPSHQVTQMGQEVILRCVPISNHLYFYWYRQILGQKVEFLVSFYNNEISEKSEIFDDQFSVERPDGSNFTLKIRSTKLEDSAMYFCASSEDGPRKVQHFGDGTRLSIL.

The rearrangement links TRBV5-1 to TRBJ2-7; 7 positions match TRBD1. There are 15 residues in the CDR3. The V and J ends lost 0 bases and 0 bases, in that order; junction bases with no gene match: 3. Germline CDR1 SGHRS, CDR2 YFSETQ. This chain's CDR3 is CASSLAGQSSYEQYF. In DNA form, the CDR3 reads TGCGCCAGCAGCTTGGCGGGACAGAGCTCCTACGAGCAGTACTTC.

The CDR3 sequence: CASRSGTGENYGYTF. CDR3 in DNA: TGTGCCAGCAGATCCGGGACAGGGGAGAACTATGGCTACACCTTC. The chain recombines TRBV28 with TRBJ1-2, with 10 bases fitting TRBD1. Trimming took 6 bases from V and 2 from J; bases not matched to a gene: 6. The germline CDR1 and CDR2 sequences are MDHEN and SYDVKM. The CDR3 is 15 residues long.

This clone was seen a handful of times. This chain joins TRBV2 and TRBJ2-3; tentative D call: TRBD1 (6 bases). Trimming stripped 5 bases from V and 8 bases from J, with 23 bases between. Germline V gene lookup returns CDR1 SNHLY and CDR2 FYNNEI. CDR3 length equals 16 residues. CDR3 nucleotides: TGTGCCAGCAGTCCCCATAATCTAAACAGGGCTGGTACGCAGTATTTT. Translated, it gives CASSPHNLNRAGTQYF.

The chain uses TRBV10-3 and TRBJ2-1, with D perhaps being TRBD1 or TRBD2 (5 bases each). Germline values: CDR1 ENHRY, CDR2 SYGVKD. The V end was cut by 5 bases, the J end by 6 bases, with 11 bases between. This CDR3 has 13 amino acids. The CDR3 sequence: CAISRLGTNEQFF. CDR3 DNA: TGTGCCATCAGTCGATTGGGGACCAATGAGCAGTTCTTC.

The CDR3 nucleotides are TGTGCCAGCTCCGGACAGGGGACCTACAATGAGCAGTTCTTC. Its translation: CASSGQGTYNEQFF. V is TRBV28 and J is TRBJ2-1; 9 nucleotides line up with TRBD1. Losses at the gene ends were 8 bases for V and 2 bases for J; bases not matched to a gene: 4. Germline CDR1 reads MDHEN; CDR2 reads SYDVKM. This CDR3 contains 14 residues.

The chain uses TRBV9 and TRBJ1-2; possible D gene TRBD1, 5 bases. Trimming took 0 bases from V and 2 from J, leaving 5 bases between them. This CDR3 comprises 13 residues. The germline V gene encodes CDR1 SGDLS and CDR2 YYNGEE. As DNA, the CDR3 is TGTGCCAGCAGCGTAGGACAGAACTATGGCTACACCTTC. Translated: CASSVGQNYGYTF.

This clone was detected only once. CDR3 in DNA: TGTGCCAGCAGTCGCAACACAGGGGACGAGCAGTACTTC. This encodes CASSRNTGDEQYF. The chain has TRBV2 and TRBJ2-7, with 7 nucleotides matching TRBD1. Germline V gives CDR1 SNHLY, CDR2 FYNNEI. V was pared by 5 bases and J by 5 bases, with 6 bases of the junction left unmatched. The CDR3 is 13 residues long.

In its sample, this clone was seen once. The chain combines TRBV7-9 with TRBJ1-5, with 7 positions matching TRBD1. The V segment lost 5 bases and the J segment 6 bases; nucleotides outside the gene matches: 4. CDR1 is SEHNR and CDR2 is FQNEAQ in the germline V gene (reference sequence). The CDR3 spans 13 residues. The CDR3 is CASSPDRVQPQHF. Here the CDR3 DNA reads TGTGCCAGCAGCCCCGACAGGGTTCAGCCCCAGCATTTT.

The CDR3 nucleotides read TGTGCCAGCAGCTTGTCACTGAACACCGGGGAGCTGTTTTTT. Its protein is CASSLSLNTGELFF. The V and J genes are TRBV7-9 and TRBJ2-2, with no clear D. V was shortened by 3 bases and J by 1 base, with 6 bases between the two germline ends. CDR3 length equals 14 residues. Germline-derived CDR1 and CDR2 are SEHNR and FQNEAQ (reference sequence).

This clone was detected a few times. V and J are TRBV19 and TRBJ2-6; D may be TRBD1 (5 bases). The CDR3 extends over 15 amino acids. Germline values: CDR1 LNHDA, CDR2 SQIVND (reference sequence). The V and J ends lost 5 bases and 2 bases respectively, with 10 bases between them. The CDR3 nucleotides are TGTGCCAGTAGTGACAGTGTGACTGGGGCCAACGTCCTGACTTTC. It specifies CASSDSVTGANVLTF.

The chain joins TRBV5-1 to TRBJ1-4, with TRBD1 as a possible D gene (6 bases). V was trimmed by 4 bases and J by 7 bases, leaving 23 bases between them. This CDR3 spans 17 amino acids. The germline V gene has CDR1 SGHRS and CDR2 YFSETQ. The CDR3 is CASSPGHMGRYPEKLFF. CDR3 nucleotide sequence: TGCGCCAGCAGCCCGGGACACATGGGACGATATCCTGAAAAACTGTTTTTT. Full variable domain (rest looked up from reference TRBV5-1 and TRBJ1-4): KAGVTQTPRYLIKTRGQQVTLSCSPISGHRSVSWYQQTPGQGLQFLFEYFSETQRNKGNFPGRFSGRQFSNSRSEMNVSTLELGDSALYLCASSPGHMGRYPEKLFFGSGTQLSVL.

The CDR3 loop reads CASSFKTGGTETQYF. Here the CDR3 DNA reads TGTGCCAGCAGCTTTAAGACAGGGGGCACAGAGACCCAGTACTTC. This sequence joins TRBV7-2 and TRBJ2-5; 10 nucleotides match TRBD1. The J segment lost 4 bases and the V segment lost 3 bases, leaving 5 bases of the junction unmatched. CDR1 SGHTA and CDR2 FQGNSA come from the germline V gene. The length of the CDR3 is 15 residues.

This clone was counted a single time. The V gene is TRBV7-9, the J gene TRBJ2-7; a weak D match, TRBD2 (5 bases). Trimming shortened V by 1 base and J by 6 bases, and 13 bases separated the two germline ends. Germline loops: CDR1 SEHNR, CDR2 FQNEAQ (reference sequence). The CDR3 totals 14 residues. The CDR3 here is CASSLERGGSEQYF. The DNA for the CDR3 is TGTGCCAGCAGCTTAGAGAGAGGAGGAAGCGAGCAGTACTTC.

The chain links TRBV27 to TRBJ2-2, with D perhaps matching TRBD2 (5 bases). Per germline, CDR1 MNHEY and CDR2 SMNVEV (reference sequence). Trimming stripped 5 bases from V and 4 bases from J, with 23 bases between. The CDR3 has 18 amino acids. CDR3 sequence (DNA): TGTGCCAGCAGTCCCTCCCTGGACTTTTTCCAACCCACCGGGGAGCTGTTTTTT. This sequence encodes CASSPSLDFFQPTGELFF.

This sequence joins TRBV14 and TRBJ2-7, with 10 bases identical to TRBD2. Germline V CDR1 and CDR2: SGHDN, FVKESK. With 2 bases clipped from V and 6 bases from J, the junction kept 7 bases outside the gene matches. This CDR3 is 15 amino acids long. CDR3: CASSQQAGGQSEQYF. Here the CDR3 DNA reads TGTGCCAGCAGCCAACAAGCGGGGGGGCAAAGCGAGCAGTACTTC.

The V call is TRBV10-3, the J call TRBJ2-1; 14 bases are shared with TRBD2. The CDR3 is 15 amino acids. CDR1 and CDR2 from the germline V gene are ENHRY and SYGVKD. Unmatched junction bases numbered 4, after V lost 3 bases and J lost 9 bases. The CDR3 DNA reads TGTGCCATCAGTGATCAGACTAGCGGGGGGGTTGAGCAGTTCTTC. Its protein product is CAISDQTSGGVEQFF.

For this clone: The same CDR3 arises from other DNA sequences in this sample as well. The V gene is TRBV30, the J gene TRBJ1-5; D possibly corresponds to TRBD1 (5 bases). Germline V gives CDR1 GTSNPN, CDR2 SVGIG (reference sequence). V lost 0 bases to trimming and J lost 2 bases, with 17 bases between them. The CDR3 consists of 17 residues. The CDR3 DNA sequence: TGTGCCTGGAGTGTATGGAGGGGAAGACGTGGCAATCAGCCCCAGCATTTT. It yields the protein CAWSVWRGRRGNQPQHF.